This T cell receptor (beta chain) was sequenced in a study of breast tumors, draining lymph nodes, adjacent tissues. Germline assignment: CDR1 MNHNS and CDR2 SASEGT. Trimming took off 6 bases at V and 2 bases at J, with 8 bases between the two ends. This CDR3 has 12 residues. This clonotype showed up just a few times. Its matching antigen is unknown. Being one base from a much bigger clone, this may be a read error. One entry per CDR3 protein, called by TCRdb with MiXCR from the multiplex PCR reads. The sample consists of under 250,000 distinct CDR3 sequences, around 32% of them appearing once. Study-wide points: Tumors had less TCR diversity than lymph nodes, more than nontumor tissue. Data fit most tumor T cells coming from lymph node, expanding in tumor.

Breast cancer patients provided tissue from their axillary draining lymph nodes. The clonotype was recovered from a female donor with breast cancer. Some clones in this sample may be carry-over from other donors' samples. V usage is TRBV6-1 and J usage is TRBJ2-7; D uncertain. The sample was axillary lymph node tissue. The CDR3 bases are TGTGCCAGCAGCCACGGACCCTACGAGCAGTACTTC. Protein product: CASSHGPYEQYF.